The clone carrying this TCR beta chain was picked up one time. Its antigen remains unknown. This record comes from a study of cytomegalovirus exposure and HLA in healthy donors. Primers: 60 Vbeta forward and 13 Jbeta reverse. Method: immunoSEQ multiplex PCR; TCRdb's copy keeps in-frame clones and lacks some. The table lists over 150,000 clones, 60% to 85% of them singletons. Findings and caveats of the study: The authors enumerated roughly 180 TCR beta chains as linked to cytomegalovirus. Most subjects had HLA-A and HLA-B alleles reportedly predicted accurately by TCR beta sequences.

The CDR3 contains 18 residues. V gave up 2 bases and J gave up 3 bases, with 23 bases separating them. Germline V lookup: CDR1 SGHTS, CDR2 YDEGEE. This TCR came from a woman aged 40-49 years in good health and CMV-seronegative. The specimen sequenced was PBMCs. The J gene is TRBJ2-5, the V gene TRBV5-8, with D possibly TRBD1 on 6 matching bases. The CDR3 reads CASSFWGMQGSKKETQYF. The CDR3 region has the DNA TGTGCCAGCAGCTTTTGGGGCATGCAGGGGTCAAAGAAAGAGACCCAGTACTTC.